The entry below gives a single T cell receptor beta chain sequence along with its context. This sample was taken from a study of blood T cell repertoires in COVID-19. Study-level information: Acute and convalescent COVID-19 specimens originated in the United States, Italy and Spain. Nucleic acid was either cDNA or gDNA, and it came from T cells, B-cell-depleted T cells, or PBMCs.

Method: immunoSEQ multiplex PCR; TCRdb's copy keeps in-frame clones and lacks some. This table holds some 64,000 clones, 55% to 75% found once. A Seattle source enrolled patients during active infection and followed them longitudinally. The sequenced material came from peripheral blood. This receptor was obtained from a woman in her 70s with COVID-19, enrolled during active disease.

CDR3 in amino acids: CASSPSVGAGGPQETQYF. The DNA of the CDR3 is TGTGCCAGCAGCCCGTCCGTGGGCGCGGGAGGGCCCCAAGAGACCCAGTACTTC. This rearrangement joins TRBV7-8 to TRBJ2-5, with 9 bases aligning to TRBD2. In germline, CDR1 is SGHVS, CDR2 FQNEAQ. The CDR3 is 18 residues long. V was pared by 5 bases and J by 1 base, with 14 bases of the junction left unmatched.